This paragraph covers one T cell receptor beta chain sequence. Antigen: not known. Individual cDNA molecules each received unique molecular identifiers attached to them. TCRdb redid the calling of the 5' RACE reads with MiXCR, one entry per CDR3 protein. The sample contains some 40,000 distinct CDR3 sequences, about 8% of which appear only once. Trimming stripped 5 bases from V and 8 bases from J, with 22 bases between. Germline loops: CDR1 DFQATT, CDR2 SNEGSKA (reference sequence). The CDR3 covers 15 residues. The source of the sample is a study of early T cells in non-severe SARS-CoV-2 infection. The wider study: Bulk RNA from unsorted whole blood was sequenced; chains were unpaired. Overall study results and limits: In VDJdb matching, anti-spike CD8 responses were favored while private and CD4 specificities went missing.

This TCR was sampled from an adult who was a healthcare worker with PCR-confirmed SARS-CoV-2 infection or an uninfected control (not recorded which). The rearrangement links TRBV20-1 to TRBJ1-5, with D unclear. Sample: whole blood, taken at baseline. The CDR3 protein is CSAHRPDGSGEPQHF. DNA for the CDR3: TGCAGTGCTCACCGCCCCGACGGCTCCGGTGAGCCCCAGCATTTT.